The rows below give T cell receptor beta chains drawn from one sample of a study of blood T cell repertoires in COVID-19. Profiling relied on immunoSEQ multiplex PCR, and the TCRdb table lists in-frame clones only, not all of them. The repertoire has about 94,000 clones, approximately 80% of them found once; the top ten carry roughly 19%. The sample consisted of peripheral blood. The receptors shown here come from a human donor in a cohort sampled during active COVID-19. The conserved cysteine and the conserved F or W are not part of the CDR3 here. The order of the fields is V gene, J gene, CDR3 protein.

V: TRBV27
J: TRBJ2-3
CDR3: ASSFSRADTQY

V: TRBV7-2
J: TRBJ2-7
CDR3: ASSRGLPSYEQY

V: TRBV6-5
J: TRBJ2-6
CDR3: ASTRMVSGANVLT

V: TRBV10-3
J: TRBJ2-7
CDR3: AVAGQGTDEQY

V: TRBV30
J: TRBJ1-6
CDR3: AWRVGEKSPLH

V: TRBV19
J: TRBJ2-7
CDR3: ASSIDRGPRTYEQY

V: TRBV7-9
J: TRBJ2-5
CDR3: ASSSSARRGETQY

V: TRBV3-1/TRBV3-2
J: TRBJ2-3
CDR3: ASSPRTGATDTQY

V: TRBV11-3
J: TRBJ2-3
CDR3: ASSPSPKDTQY

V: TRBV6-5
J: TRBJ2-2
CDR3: ASSRRGGATGELF

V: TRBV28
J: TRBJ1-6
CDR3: ASSFLGGENSPLH

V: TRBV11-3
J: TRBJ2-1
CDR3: ASSYGQGRSHEQF

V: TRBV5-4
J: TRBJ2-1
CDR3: ASSYYGTGSYNEQF

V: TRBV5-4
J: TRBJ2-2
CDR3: ASSPGTSGRMVGAGELF

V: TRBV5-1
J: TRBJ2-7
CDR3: ASSLDRGSSYEQY

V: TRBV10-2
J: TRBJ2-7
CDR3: ASSETLAGAYEQY

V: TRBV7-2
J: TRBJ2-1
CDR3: ASSLGGPRTEQF

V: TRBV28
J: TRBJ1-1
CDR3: ASSFPTGLNTEAF

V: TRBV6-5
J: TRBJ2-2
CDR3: ASSRDSHTGELF

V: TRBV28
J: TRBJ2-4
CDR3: ASSLRGVSLNIQY

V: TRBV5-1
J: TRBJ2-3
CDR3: ASRGGAGSSTDTQY

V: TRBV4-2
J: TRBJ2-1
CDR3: ASSRPPGAEQF

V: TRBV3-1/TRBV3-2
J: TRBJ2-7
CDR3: ASSRTGGLEQY

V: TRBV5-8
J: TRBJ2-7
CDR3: ASSLLGGSYEQY

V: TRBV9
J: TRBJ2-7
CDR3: ASSVGPADIYEQY

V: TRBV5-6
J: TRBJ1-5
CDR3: ASSLRTGGGNQPQH

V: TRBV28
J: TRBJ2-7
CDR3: ASSLGWYEQY

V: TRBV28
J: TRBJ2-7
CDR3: ASSLPRGLGEQY

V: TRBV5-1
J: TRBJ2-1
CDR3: ASTPGSGGDEQF

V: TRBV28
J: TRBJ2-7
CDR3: ASSPTGTSGRNEQY

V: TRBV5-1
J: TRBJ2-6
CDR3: ASSLVAQGTFKKDVLT

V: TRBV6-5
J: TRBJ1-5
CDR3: ASSFGRSIQPQH

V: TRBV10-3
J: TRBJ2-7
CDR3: AIRTSASAAEQY

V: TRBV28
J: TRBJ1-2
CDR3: ASSSYYGYT

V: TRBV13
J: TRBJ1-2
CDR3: ASSYATGGDGYT

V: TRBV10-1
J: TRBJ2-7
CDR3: ASSDQGRGSYEQY

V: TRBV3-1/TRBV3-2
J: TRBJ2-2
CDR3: ASSQATGELF

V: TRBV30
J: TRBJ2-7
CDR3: AWRASGSYEQY

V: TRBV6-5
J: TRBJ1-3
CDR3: ASEVNSGNTIY

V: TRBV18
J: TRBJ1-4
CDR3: ASSPNQGGEKLF

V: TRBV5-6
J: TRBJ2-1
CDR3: ASSLGLAGGHEQF

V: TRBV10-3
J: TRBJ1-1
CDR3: AISGRDRGSGTEAF

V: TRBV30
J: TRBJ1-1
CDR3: AWSASRAGSVAEAF

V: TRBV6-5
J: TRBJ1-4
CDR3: ASSFGGRGEKLF

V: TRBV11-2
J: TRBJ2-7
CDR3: ASSLDPTSGISYEQY

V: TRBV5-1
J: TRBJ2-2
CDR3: ASSLAAGANTGELF

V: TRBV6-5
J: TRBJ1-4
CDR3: ASSYSDRGGEKLF

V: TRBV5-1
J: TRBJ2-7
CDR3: ASSPAGGSEEQY

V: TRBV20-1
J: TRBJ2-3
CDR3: SASRLAGDSTDTQY

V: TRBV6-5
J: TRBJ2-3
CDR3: ASSLEGRETQY